A selection of T cell receptor beta chains follows, all from one sample in a study of immune heterogeneity within non-small cell lung tumors. TCRdb ran MiXCR on the multiplex PCR reads and lists one entry per CDR3 protein. The sample records about 22,000 distinct CDR3 sequences, 25% to 30% being singletons. The sequenced material came from lung tumor tissue. All receptors come from a man between 35 and 55 years old with non-small cell lung cancer. CDR3s include the opening cysteine and the closing phenylalanine or tryptophan. Fields, in order: clone size, V gene, J gene, D gene, CDR3 DNA, CDR3 protein. D genes are given only for firm matches. Where a row states a size, it is once, few, many or the class of an expanded clone; other rows omit it.

size: few
V: TRBV5-6
J: TRBJ1-5
D: -
DNA: TGTGCCAGCAGCCTGGCCGGGGGCGCGTATAATCAGCCCCAGCATTTT
CDR3: CASSLAGGAYNQPQHF

size: -
V: TRBV7-8
J: TRBJ1-1
D: -
DNA: TGTGCCAGCAGCTTCGGGACATCGAACACTGAAGCTTTCTTT
CDR3: CASSFGTSNTEAFF

size: -
V: TRBV6-1
J: TRBJ2-5
D: -
DNA: TGTGCCAGCAGTTTCCGTGCGGGCTGGGCCCAAGAGACCCAGTACTTC
CDR3: CASSFRAGWAQETQYF

size: many
V: TRBV27
J: TRBJ2-3
D: TRBD2
DNA: TGTGCCAGCAGTTTATCTGCCTTCTTGCGGGGGACAGATACGCAGTATTTT
CDR3: CASSLSAFLRGTDTQYF

size: many
V: TRBV7-2
J: TRBJ1-2
D: -
DNA: TGTGCCAGCAGCCGGTATGGAGGTTCCTTCTATGGCTACACCTTC
CDR3: CASSRYGGSFYGYTF

size: many
V: TRBV28
J: TRBJ1-2
D: TRBD1
DNA: TGTGCCAGCAGTCGGGGGACAGGTCGTTATGGCTACACCTTC
CDR3: CASSRGTGRYGYTF

size: many
V: TRBV7-2
J: TRBJ2-2
D: -
DNA: TGTGCCAGCAGCCGAAACCGGAGAGAGCTGTTTTTT
CDR3: CASSRNRRELFF

size: medium-sized
V: TRBV11-3
J: TRBJ2-7
D: -
DNA: TGTGCCAGCAGCTCGGACGGGTCCTACGAGCAGTACTTC
CDR3: CASSSDGSYEQYF

size: many
V: TRBV28
J: TRBJ2-2
D: -
DNA: TGTGCCAGCACAGCCCCCCCGCTCGGGACAGGGGAGCTGTTTTTT
CDR3: CASTAPPLGTGELFF

size: many
V: TRBV2
J: TRBJ2-1
D: TRBD2
DNA: TGTGCCAGCAGTTTTAGCGGGAGAATGGTCAATGAGCAGTTCTTC
CDR3: CASSFSGRMVNEQFF

size: -
V: TRBV7-8
J: TRBJ2-7
D: -
DNA: TGTGCCAGCAGCTCGGGACTCGTTGAGCAGTACTTC
CDR3: CASSSGLVEQYF

size: -
V: TRBV18
J: TRBJ2-5
D: -
DNA: TGTGCCAGCTCACCGGAGGAGACCCAGTACTTC
CDR3: CASSPEETQYF

size: many
V: TRBV5-1
J: TRBJ2-7
D: -
DNA: TGCGCCAGCAGCACCTGGACGGAGGCTGCCGAGCAGTACTTC
CDR3: CASSTWTEAAEQYF

size: many
V: TRBV19
J: TRBJ1-1
D: -
DNA: TGTGCCAGTAAAGGGCAGATGAACACTGAAGCTTTCTTT
CDR3: CASKGQMNTEAFF

size: many
V: TRBV7-2
J: TRBJ1-5
D: -
DNA: TGTGCCAGCAGCCGCGGCACGTATAGCAATCAGCCCCAGCATTTT
CDR3: CASSRGTYSNQPQHF

size: many
V: TRBV5-1
J: TRBJ2-7
D: -
DNA: TGCGCCAGCAGCTTGGCTGGCGGGACTTATGGCGAGCAGTACTTC
CDR3: CASSLAGGTYGEQYF

size: -
V: TRBV5-8
J: TRBJ2-3
D: -
DNA: TGTGCCAGCAGCCTGTCCCGGGACTCTTATCTCACAGATACGCAGTATTTT
CDR3: CASSLSRDSYLTDTQYF

size: many
V: TRBV27
J: TRBJ1-2
D: -
DNA: TGTGCCAGCAGCCCTACTGACGGACCCCTCTATGGCTACACCTTC
CDR3: CASSPTDGPLYGYTF

size: few
V: TRBV3-1
J: TRBJ2-2
D: TRBD1
DNA: TGTGCCAGCAGAGGTACAGGGGGCGCAAACGGGGAGCTGTTTTTT
CDR3: CASRGTGGANGELFF

size: many
V: TRBV4-1
J: TRBJ1-6
D: -
DNA: TGCGCCAGCAGCCAATCGGTATACTCACCCCTCCACTTT
CDR3: CASSQSVYSPLHF

size: -
V: TRBV5-6
J: TRBJ1-1
D: TRBD1
DNA: TGTGCCAGCAGACAGGGGCGTGGGGCTTTCTTT
CDR3: CASRQGRGAFF

size: many
V: TRBV5-1
J: TRBJ1-6
D: -
DNA: TGCGCCAGCAGCTTGGAGGGACACCAATCACCCCTCCACTTT
CDR3: CASSLEGHQSPLHF

size: medium-sized
V: TRBV7-2
J: TRBJ2-3
D: -
DNA: TGTGCCAGTTTGGGGCCCCCGCGTACGCAGTATTTT
CDR3: CASLGPPRTQYF

size: few
V: TRBV6-5
J: TRBJ2-1
D: TRBD2
DNA: TGTGCCAGCAGTTACTCGGGACTAGCGGGCATCTACAATGAGCAGTTCTTC
CDR3: CASSYSGLAGIYNEQFF

size: -
V: TRBV9
J: TRBJ2-2
D: -
DNA: TGTGCCAGCAGCGCGCGCGATGAAAGACAGGTTACCGGGGAGCTGTTTTTT
CDR3: CASSARDERQVTGELFF

size: many
V: TRBV20-1
J: TRBJ2-7
D: TRBD2
DNA: TGCAGTGTAATAGCGGGGGGGAGAGACGAGCAGTACTTC
CDR3: CSVIAGGRDEQYF

size: many
V: TRBV7-9
J: TRBJ1-4
D: -
DNA: TGTGCCAGCACCCCGGGGGGGGCAACTAATGAAAAACTGTTTTTT
CDR3: CASTPGGATNEKLFF

size: few
V: TRBV20-1
J: TRBJ2-4
D: -
DNA: TGCAGTGCTAGAGAATCAGCCAAAAACATTCAGTACTTC
CDR3: CSARESAKNIQYF

size: many
V: TRBV20-1
J: TRBJ2-1
D: TRBD2
DNA: TGCAGTGCCATACAGACTAGCGAAGGCCATGAGCAGTTCTTC
CDR3: CSAIQTSEGHEQFF

size: many
V: TRBV6-5
J: TRBJ1-6
D: TRBD1
DNA: TGTGCCAGCAGTTACGCACAGGGGACGAATTCACCCCTCCACTTT
CDR3: CASSYAQGTNSPLHF

size: -
V: TRBV6-1
J: TRBJ1-2
D: -
DNA: TGTGCCAGCAAAGAATTGGGCAGGAACTATGGCTACACCTTC
CDR3: CASKELGRNYGYTF

size: many
V: TRBV6-1
J: TRBJ2-5
D: TRBD1
DNA: TGTGCCACCACGGGGGGACAGGGGGCCTTCGAGACCCAGTACTTC
CDR3: CATTGGQGAFETQYF

size: -
V: TRBV24-1
J: TRBJ2-2
D: TRBD2
DNA: TGTGCCACGGCCCCAGGAGCGGGAAAAACCTGGGAGCTGTTTTTT
CDR3: CATAPGAGKTWELFF

size: medium-sized
V: TRBV15
J: TRBJ1-5
D: -
DNA: TGTGCCACCAGCAGAGACCAGGGAGGTGGCAATCAGCCCCAGCATTTT
CDR3: CATSRDQGGGNQPQHF

size: few
V: TRBV7-3
J: TRBJ2-2
D: -
DNA: TGTGCCAGCAGCCCAACCGGGGGTTACTCCGGGGAGCTGTTTTTT
CDR3: CASSPTGGYSGELFF

size: many
V: TRBV19
J: TRBJ1-5
D: -
DNA: TGTGCCAGTAGTATAGAAGGGGGTCAGCCCCAGCATTTT
CDR3: CASSIEGGQPQHF

size: many
V: TRBV19
J: TRBJ1-2
D: -
DNA: TGTGCCAGTAGTATAGGTGGCAGGGAATCGTCTGGCTACACCTTC
CDR3: CASSIGGRESSGYTF

size: -
V: TRBV3-1
J: TRBJ1-1
D: -
DNA: TGTGCCAGCAGCCAAGGGGCCAGAGCTTTCTTT
CDR3: CASSQGARAFF

size: -
V: TRBV9
J: TRBJ2-2
D: -
DNA: TGTGCCAGCAGCCCCAGCGGTTCCGGGGAGCTGTTTTTT
CDR3: CASSPSGSGELFF

size: many
V: TRBV5-6
J: TRBJ1-5
D: -
DNA: TGTGCCAGCAGCTTGGGGCCCAATCAGCCCCAGCATTTT
CDR3: CASSLGPNQPQHF

size: many
V: TRBV30
J: TRBJ2-6
D: -
DNA: TGTGCCTGGACCCTTTCTGGGGCCAACGTCCTGACTTTC
CDR3: CAWTLSGANVLTF

size: -
V: TRBV18
J: TRBJ1-2
D: -
DNA: TGTGCCAGCTCACCACCGGGGGCAGTTTATGGCTACACCTTC
CDR3: CASSPPGAVYGYTF